This T cell receptor beta chain was retrieved from a study of blood T cells in healthy people across ages. CDR3 length: 14 residues. Germline values: CDR1 DFQATT, CDR2 SNEGSKA (reference sequence). V trimming: 7 bases; J trimming: 7 bases; junction bases outside the gene matches: 11. Combining a sample-barcoded 5' primer with a J-beta primer mix, a second PCR ran for roughly 7 to 11 cycles. A tag from a template-switch adaptor with 12 random nucleotides marked each cDNA molecule. A single record per CDR3 protein comes from TCRdb applying MiXCR to the 5' RACE reads. The table records 800,000 or so distinct CDR3 sequences, around 25% of them present only once. These data were likewise used in another study, on T cells of mothers and their children. According to that study: The extracted RNA was employed in its entirety for cDNA synthesis, at roughly 1.5 ug per 15 ul. Sequencing revealed no T cell clones that were persistent and microchimeric.

The chain is built from TRBV20-1 and TRBJ2-2, with 8 bases lining up with TRBD1. Sequencing was performed on blood. The clonotype originates from a boy between 10 and 17 years old in good health. The CDR3 region has the DNA TGCAGTGTTCCGTCTCAGGGGGCGGACGGGGAGCTGTTTTTT. The encoded protein is CSVPSQGADGELFF.